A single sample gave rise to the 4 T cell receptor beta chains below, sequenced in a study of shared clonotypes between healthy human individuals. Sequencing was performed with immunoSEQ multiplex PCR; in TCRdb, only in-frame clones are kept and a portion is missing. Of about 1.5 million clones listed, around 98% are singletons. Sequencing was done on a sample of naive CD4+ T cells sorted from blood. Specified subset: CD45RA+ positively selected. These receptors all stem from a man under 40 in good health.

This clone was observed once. The CDR3 DNA follows: TGTGCCAGCAGCTTCCGGACTAGCGGGACTCAAGAGACCCAGTACTTC. It is translated as CASSFRTSGTQETQYF. V gene TRBV5-6 combines with J gene TRBJ2-5; 12 bases are shared with TRBD2. CDR3 length: 16 amino acids. Trimming cost V 2 bases and J 2 bases; bases outside gene matches: 4. The germline V gene encodes CDR1 SGHDT and CDR2 YYEEEE.

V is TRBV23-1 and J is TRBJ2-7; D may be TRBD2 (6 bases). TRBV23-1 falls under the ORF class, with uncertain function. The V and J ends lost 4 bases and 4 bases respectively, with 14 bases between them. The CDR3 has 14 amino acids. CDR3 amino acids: CASSRELSGYEQYF. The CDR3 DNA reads TGCGCCAGCAGTCGTGAACTAAGCGGGTACGAGCAGTACTTC.

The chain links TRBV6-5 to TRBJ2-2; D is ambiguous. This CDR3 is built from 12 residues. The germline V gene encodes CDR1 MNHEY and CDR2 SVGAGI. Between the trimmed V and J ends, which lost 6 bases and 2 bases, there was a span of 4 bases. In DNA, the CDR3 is TGTGCCAGCAGCCATAACACCGGGGAGCTGTTTTTT. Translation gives CASSHNTGELFF.

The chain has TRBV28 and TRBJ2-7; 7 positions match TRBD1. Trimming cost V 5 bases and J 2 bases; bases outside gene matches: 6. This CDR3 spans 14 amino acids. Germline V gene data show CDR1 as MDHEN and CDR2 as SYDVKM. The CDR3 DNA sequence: TGTGCCAGCAGTCTAACGCAGGGGGCCTACGAGCAGTACTTC. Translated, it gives CASSLTQGAYEQYF.